These 27 T cell receptor beta chains share one sample of origin, sequenced in a study of blood T cell repertoires in COVID-19. Profiling relied on immunoSEQ multiplex PCR, and the TCRdb table lists in-frame clones only, not all of them. Among around 190,000 clones, 70% to 90% were seen once, and the ten largest hold 20% to 25%. The sequenced material came from peripheral blood. The receptors stem from a man in his 70s with active or convalescent COVID-19.

This sequence joins TRBV3-1 (or the pseudogene TRBV3-2) and TRBJ2-1; 9 bases agree with TRBD2. The CDR3 contains 23 residues. V lost 0 bases to trimming and J lost 0 bases; unmatched junction nucleotides: 21. Germline CDR1 and CDR2: LGHDT and YNNKEL (reference sequence). DNA of the CDR3: TGTGCCAGCAGCCAAGATTTGCGGGGCTGGAGAGCGGGAGGATTGAGCTCCTACAATGAGCAGTTCTTC. Its protein product is CASSQDLRGWRAGGLSSYNEQFF.

This chain joins TRBV7-2 and TRBJ2-2; 7 nucleotides line up with TRBD2. The length of the CDR3 is 16 residues. With V trimmed by 5 bases and J by 5 bases, 11 bases remained unmatched. Per germline, CDR1 SGHTA and CDR2 FQGNSA. The CDR3: CASSPGGGSGTGELFF. The CDR3 DNA sequence: TGTGCCAGCAGCCCCGGTGGCGGGAGCGGTACCGGGGAGCTGTTTTTT.

The chain couples TRBV6-5 to TRBJ2-1, with 10 positions matching TRBD2. V lost 5 bases to trimming and J lost 6 bases; unmatched junction nucleotides: 7. Germline V gene sequence: CDR1 MNHEY, CDR2 SVGAGI. This CDR3 contains 15 residues. The DNA of the CDR3 is TGTGCCAGCAGTCGACTAGCGGGCTCCACCAATGAGCAGTTCTTC. Translated: CASSRLAGSTNEQFF.

The CDR3 loop reads CASSLAGERYNSPLHF. Here the CDR3 DNA reads TGCGCCAGCAGCTTGGCTGGGGAGAGGTATAATTCACCCCTCCACTTT. The J gene is TRBJ1-6, the V gene TRBV5-1; D not resolved. CDR3 length equals 16 residues. Germline V gene data show CDR1 as SGHRS and CDR2 as YFSETQ. V was cut by 0 bases and J by 4 bases, with 11 bases left in between.

The rearrangement links TRBV6-5 to TRBJ2-7; D unresolved. Trimming removed 5 bases at V and 4 bases at J, with 12 bases between. The CDR3 is 13 amino acids. In germline, CDR1 is MNHEY, CDR2 SVGAGI. The CDR3: CASSRSNSYEQYF. CDR3 DNA sequence: TGTGCCAGCAGTCGTTCTAACAGTTACGAGCAGTACTTC.

The V gene is TRBV20-1, the J gene TRBJ1-2; 8 bases are a match to TRBD1. Germline values: CDR1 DFQATT, CDR2 SNEGSKA (reference sequence). Trimming removed 3 bases from V and 3 bases from J; junction bases left unmatched: 6. The CDR3 length is 14 residues. CDR3 region: CSASPETGDYGYTF. The CDR3 DNA sequence: TGCAGTGCTAGTCCAGAGACAGGGGACTATGGCTACACCTTC.

This chain connects TRBV3-1 (or the pseudogene TRBV3-2) to TRBJ1-6, with 8 bases lining up with TRBD1. V shed 5 bases and J 6 bases; nucleotides not matched to a gene: 6. The CDR3 consists of 15 residues. Germline loops: CDR1 LGHDT, CDR2 YNNKEL (reference sequence). CDR3 nucleotide sequence: TGTGCCAGCAGCTACCAAACAGGGGGTAATTCACCCCTCCACTTT. Translation gives CASSYQTGGNSPLHF.

The V gene is TRBV3-1 (or the pseudogene TRBV3-2), the J gene TRBJ1-2, with 10 nucleotides matching TRBD1. CDR1 is LGHDT and CDR2 is YNNKEL in the germline V gene (reference sequence). J was trimmed by 8 bases and V by 3 bases; bases with no gene match: 6. The CDR3 loop spans 14 amino acids. CDR3 in amino acids: CASSQADRGAGYTF. Here the CDR3 DNA reads TGTGCCAGCAGCCAGGCGGACAGGGGGGCGGGCTACACCTTC.

This chain links TRBV6-6 with TRBJ2-3; perhaps TRBD2 as D (5 bases). The germline V and J ends were trimmed by 5 bases and 0 bases, with 9 bases remaining between them. The CDR3 covers 14 residues. Per germline, CDR1 MNHNY and CDR2 SVGAGI (reference sequence). The CDR3: CASSLRTSTDTQYF. CDR3 nucleotides: TGTGCCAGCAGTCTCCGGACTAGCACAGATACGCAGTATTTT.

The genes are TRBV15 and TRBJ1-2; weak D call: TRBD1 (6 bases). This CDR3 has 14 amino acids. Between the trimmed V and J ends, which lost 3 bases and 1 base, there was a span of 9 bases. In germline, CDR1 is LNHNV, CDR2 YYDKDF (reference sequence). For the CDR3, the DNA is TGTGCCACCAGCAGTGGGGGCAGTAACTATGGCTACACCTTC. Encoded protein: CATSSGGSNYGYTF.

V and J are TRBV4-3 and TRBJ1-2; D ambiguous. This CDR3 has 14 residues. V was cut by 3 bases and J by 2 bases, with 10 bases left in between. Germline V gives CDR1 LGHNA, CDR2 YSLEER. CDR3 sequence reads: CASSHAQRNYGYTF. For the CDR3, the DNA is TGCGCCAGCAGCCATGCACAGAGAAACTATGGCTACACCTTC.

The rearrangement uses TRBV2 and TRBJ2-7; 7 bases are a match to TRBD2. The CDR3 is 13 amino acids. Per the germline V gene, CDR1 is SNHLY and CDR2 is FYNNEI. The ends lost 2 bases at V and 4 bases at J; junction bases unmatched: 2. As DNA, the CDR3 is TGTGCCAGCAGTGAATGGGGGGGGTACGAGCAGTACTTC. Translating gives CASSEWGGYEQYF.

This chain joins TRBV13 and TRBJ2-2, with a weak D call TRBD2 (6 bases). The CDR3 totals 15 residues. Germline V gene lookup returns CDR1 PRHDT and CDR2 FYEKMQ (reference sequence). V gave up 5 bases and J gave up 1 base, with 11 bases separating them. CDR3 DNA: TGTGCCAGCAGCCCCCCCGGGGGGAACACCGGGGAGCTGTTTTTT. This gives the protein CASSPPGGNTGELFF.

CDR3 sequence: CASSLRQYSNQPQHF. CDR3 sequence (DNA): TGTGCCAGTAGCCTGCGGCAATATAGCAATCAGCCCCAGCATTTT. The chain is built from TRBV19 and TRBJ1-5; D unresolved. Germline CDR1 is LNHDA and CDR2 is SQIVND (reference sequence). This CDR3 has 15 residues. V lost 6 bases, J lost 0 bases, and 12 bases lay in between. Combining the CDR3 with reference TRBV19 and TRBJ1-5 gives the whole variable domain DGGITQSPKYLFRKEGQNVTLSCEQNLNHDAMYWYRQDPGQGLRLIYYSQIVNDFQKGDIAEGYSVSREKKESFPLTVTSAQKNPTAFYLCASSLRQYSNQPQHFGDGTRLSIL.

The chain has TRBV20-1 and TRBJ1-5, with TRBD1 as a possible D gene (5 bases). This CDR3 is 14 amino acids long. V was clipped by 5 bases and J by 5 bases, with 16 bases between them. The germline V gene has CDR1 DFQATT and CDR2 SNEGSKA (reference sequence). The CDR3 protein is CSARGGVRDQPQHF. The CDR3 DNA is TGCAGTGCTCGTGGGGGGGTACGGGATCAGCCCCAGCATTTT.

The gene calls are TRBV7-2 and TRBJ2-5, with 7 bases fitting TRBD2. Germline CDR1 SGHTA, CDR2 FQGNSA. Trimming cost V 5 bases and J 5 bases; bases outside gene matches: 11. The CDR3 spans 15 residues. CDR3 in amino acids: CASSIGWSGGETQYF. The CDR3 DNA follows: TGTGCCAGCAGCATCGGCTGGTCCGGGGGGGAGACCCAGTACTTC.

V usage is TRBV7-8 and J usage is TRBJ1-2, with a possible D match to TRBD1 (6 bases). V gave up 3 bases and J gave up 3 bases, with 14 bases separating them. Germline-derived CDR1 and CDR2 are SGHVS and FQNEAQ. The CDR3 has 15 residues. CDR3 sequence: CASSLLGRGDYGYTF. CDR3 sequence (DNA): TGTGCCAGCAGCTTGCTTGGGAGGGGGGACTATGGCTACACCTTC. The full variable domain, completed using reference TRBV7-8 and TRBJ1-2, is GAGVSQSPRYKVAKRGQDVALRCDPISGHVSLFWYQQALGQGPEFLTYFQNEAQLDKSGLPSDRFFAERPEGSVSTLKIQRTQQEDSAVYLCASSLLGRGDYGYTFGSGTRLTVV.

The gene calls are TRBV21-1 and TRBJ1-5; TRBD1 reflects the table's D call only, with no check against the DNA. TRBV21-1 is a recognized pseudogene. The CDR3 runs 19 residues. CDR3: CARHKGDGRSLASNQPQHF. The CDR3 nucleotides are TGTGCCCGGCACAAGGGGGACGGACGTTCGTTAGCAAGCAATCAGCCCCAGCATTTT.

The J gene is TRBJ2-2, the V gene TRBV5-8, with D perhaps TRBD2 (7 bases). V shed 2 bases and J shed 5 bases, with 13 bases lying between them. Germline CDR1 SGHTS, CDR2 YDEGEE. The CDR3 has 15 residues. CDR3 nucleotide sequence: TGTGCCAGCAGCTTACGGGGGGCTTATACCGGGGAGCTGTTTTTT. Protein product: CASSLRGAYTGELFF.

V is TRBV11-2 and J is TRBJ2-7, with TRBD2 matching 12 bases. The CDR3 covers 20 residues. Germline V gene sequence: CDR1 SGHAT, CDR2 FQNNGV. V dropped 0 bases and J dropped 3; count of bases not matched to a gene: 15. The CDR3 DNA sequence: TGTGCCAGCAGCTTAGACACCGGACTAGCGGGACTGGCCCGGTACTACGAGCAGTACTTC. Translation gives CASSLDTGLAGLARYYEQYF.

This chain links TRBV11-2 with TRBJ1-2; no reliable D call. Trimming left V 5 bases short and J 5 bases short, with 12 bases between. This CDR3 comprises 13 residues. Per germline, CDR1 SGHAT and CDR2 FQNNGV. The CDR3 loop is CASSPISLYGYTF. CDR3 nucleotides: TGTGCCAGCAGCCCCATCAGTTTGTATGGCTACACCTTC.

This clone showed up just a few times. This chain links TRBV30 with TRBJ2-1, with 9 nucleotides matching TRBD1. CDR1 and CDR2 (germline): GTSNPN, SVGIG (reference sequence). The CDR3 contains 13 residues. Germline trimming cut 5 bases from V and 6 bases from J; bases unmatched to any gene: 5. CDR3 region: CAWHRGPGNEQFF. CDR3 nucleotide sequence: TGTGCCTGGCACAGGGGGCCGGGCAATGAGCAGTTCTTC. Supplemented by reference TRBV30 and TRBJ2-1, the full variable domain reads SQTIHQWPATLVQPVGSPLSLECTVEGTSNPNLYWYRQAAGRGLQLLFYSVGIGQISSEVPQNLSASRPQDRQFILSSKKLLLSDSGFYLCAWHRGPGNEQFFGPGTRLTVL.

This chain joins TRBV5-4 and TRBJ2-2; 7 positions agree with TRBD1. The V and J ends lost 4 bases and 2 bases, in that order; junction bases with no gene match: 5. This CDR3 comprises 15 residues. CDR1 is SGHNT and CDR2 is YYREEE in the germline V gene (reference sequence). CDR3 residues: CASSPGTVNTGELFF. The CDR3, as DNA: TGTGCCAGCAGCCCCGGGACAGTAAACACCGGGGAGCTGTTTTTT.

This clone occurred once. CDR3 loop: CASSPRGAGLREQYF. In nucleotides, the CDR3 is TGTGCCAGCAGCCCCCGGGGGGCGGGATTGCGGGAGCAGTACTTC. This sequence joins TRBV7-2 and TRBJ2-7; D is possibly TRBD2 (7 bases). The germline V and J ends were trimmed by 5 bases and 7 bases, with 21 bases remaining between them. CDR3 length equals 15 residues. Germline V gives CDR1 SGHTA, CDR2 FQGNSA.

This rearrangement joins TRBV6-5 to TRBJ1-5; no clear D gene. Trimming stripped 6 bases from V and 4 bases from J, with 16 bases between. The V gene's germline CDR1 is MNHEY and CDR2 SVGAGI. The CDR3 consists of 15 residues. The CDR3 nucleotides are TGTGCCAGCAGACAACCGCAAGCGGGGAATCAGCCCCAGCATTTT. The encoded protein is CASRQPQAGNQPQHF.

The chain couples TRBV19 to TRBJ1-4; 7 positions match TRBD1. Per the germline V gene, CDR1 is LNHDA and CDR2 is SQIVND (reference sequence). The CDR3 has 15 residues. The CDR3 DNA reads TGTGCTTCGTCGACAGGGTATGGCACTAATGAAAAACTGTTTTTT. It yields the protein CASSTGYGTNEKLFF.

In its sample, this clone was seen a few times. The rearrangement joins TRBV27 to TRBJ1-2, with 7 bases fitting TRBD1. This CDR3 has 12 residues. Germline values: CDR1 MNHEY, CDR2 SMNVEV (reference sequence). V shed 5 bases and J 6 bases; nucleotides not matched to a gene: 3. The CDR3 here is CASSRQGDGYTF. The CDR3 nucleotides are TGTGCCAGCAGTCGACAGGGAGATGGCTACACCTTC.